The 5 T cell receptor beta chains reported below all come from one sample, sequenced in a study of shared clonotypes between healthy human individuals. This table comes from immunoSEQ multiplex PCR, and its TCRdb copy is limited to in-frame clones, with some not included. This table holds about 2 million clones, about 95% found once. Sample: naive CD4+ T cells sorted from blood. The subset: CD45RA+ positively selected. These receptors were taken from a young man in good health.

The chain employs TRBV6-1 and TRBJ2-2; 8 positions agree with TRBD1. V gave up 2 bases and J gave up 2 bases; unmatched junction bases: 4. The CDR3 is 16 amino acids. Germline V gene lookup returns CDR1 MNHNS and CDR2 SASEGT. This chain's CDR3 is CASSELGTGNTGELFF. The CDR3 nucleotides are TGTGCCAGCAGTGAATTGGGGACAGGCAACACCGGGGAGCTGTTTTTT.

CDR3: CASSARVQNTIYF. DNA for the CDR3: TGTGCCAGCAGCGCCCGAGTACAAAACACCATATATTTT. The chain has TRBV9 and TRBJ1-3; no reliable D call. The V gene lost 3 bases and the J gene lost 6 bases, with 10 bases spanning the gap. CDR1 SGDLS and CDR2 YYNGEE come from the germline V gene. The CDR3 has 13 amino acids.

The CDR3 coding sequence is TGCGCCAGCAGGAGCACGGCGGGCCAAGAGACCCAGTACTTC. The encoded protein is CASRSTAGQETQYF. The chain links TRBV5-1 to TRBJ2-5, with D possibly TRBD2 on 5 matching bases. This CDR3 comprises 14 residues. Germline assignment: CDR1 SGHRS and CDR2 YFSETQ. The V and J ends lost 5 bases and 1 base respectively, with 12 bases between them.

The rearrangement links TRBV6-1 to TRBJ2-7; 9 nucleotides agree with TRBD1. The ends lost 4 bases at V and 2 bases at J; junction bases unmatched: 12. This CDR3 has 17 amino acids. Germline loops: CDR1 MNHNS, CDR2 SASEGT. In DNA form, the CDR3 reads TGTGCCAGCAGTGCTCCCCGCCCGGGACAGGGAACCTACGAGCAGTACTTC. It codes for CASSAPRPGQGTYEQYF.

The chain combines TRBV6-1 with TRBJ2-7; a possible D gene is TRBD1 (5 bases). CDR1 is MNHNS, CDR2 SASEGT, per germline. Trimming removed 2 bases at V and 3 bases at J, with 11 bases between. The CDR3 covers 14 residues. The CDR3 region has the DNA TGTGCCAGCAGTGAAACAGGTTTTGGCTACGAGCAGTACTTC. Encoded protein: CASSETGFGYEQYF.